The following is a T cell receptor beta chain sequence with its context. This specimen comes from a study of control samples from healthy donors and cancer patients. TCRdb's table, derived via immunoSEQ multiplex PCR, lists solely in-frame clones and lacks some. This table holds over 150,000 clones, about 94% found once. V lost 5 bases to trimming and J lost 6 bases, with 13 bases between them. Per the germline V gene, CDR1 is SGHTA and CDR2 is FQGNSA. The CDR3 consists of 14 residues. Sequenced input: PBMCs. V usage is TRBV7-2 and J usage is TRBJ1-4; D uncertain. This TCR came from a man between 60 and 75 years old with colorectal cancer. CDR3 DNA sequence: TGTGCCAGCAGCCGTGCTCGTGTCGATGAAAAACTGTTTTTT. Its translation is CASSRARVDEKLFF.